What follows are 10 T cell receptor beta chains derived from one specimen sequenced in a study of cytomegalovirus exposure and HLA in healthy donors. TCRdb's copy holds only in-frame clones and misses some; the assay was immunoSEQ multiplex PCR. The sample records over 50,000 clones, almost 95% being singletons. Sequencing was carried out using PBMCs. The origin of the receptors is a man between 18 and 29 years old in good health and CMV-seropositive.

The J gene is TRBJ2-4, the V gene TRBV29-1; a weak D match, TRBD2 (5 bases). From germline, CDR1 is SQVTM and CDR2 ANQGSEA. The CDR3 has 14 residues. Trimming removed 5 bases from V and 9 bases from J, with 20 bases in between. The CDR3 sequence is CSVCKDSGVGIQYF. The CDR3 DNA follows: TGCAGCGTTTGTAAGGATTCCGGGGTGGGCATTCAGTACTTC.

The chain combines TRBV11-2 with TRBJ1-1, with TRBD1 matching over 9 bases. J lost 0 bases, V lost 5 bases, and 4 bases had no gene match. CDR1 SGHAT and CDR2 FQNNGV come from the germline V gene. CDR3 length equals 15 residues. The CDR3 spells CASSPGTGMNTEAFF. In nucleotides, the CDR3 is TGTGCCAGCAGCCCGGGGACAGGGATGAACACTGAAGCTTTCTTT.

V gene TRBV9 combines with J gene TRBJ2-1; unclear D gene. V was clipped by 0 bases and J by 6 bases, with 10 bases between them. Germline-derived CDR1 and CDR2 are SGDLS and YYNGEE. The CDR3 spans 14 residues. The CDR3 bases are TGTGCCAGCAGCGTAGACCCTAGACCCAATGAGCAGTTCTTC. Translating gives CASSVDPRPNEQFF.

The rearrangement uses TRBV4-1 and TRBJ1-2, with a weak D call TRBD1 (5 bases). Germline CDR1 is MGHRA and CDR2 is YSYEKL. The V end was cut by 3 bases, the J end by 4 bases, with 18 bases between. This CDR3 contains 16 residues. CDR3 nucleotides: TGCGCCAGCAGCCAGGTTACCGGGACTGCTATCTATGGCTACACCTTC. Its protein is CASSQVTGTAIYGYTF.

This clone was counted a few times. This chain links TRBV11-2 with TRBJ2-7, with D hard to call. Trimming removed 3 bases at V and 6 bases at J, with 3 bases between. CDR1 is SGHAT, CDR2 FQNNGV, per germline. The CDR3 spans 10 residues. CDR3 sequence: CASSFVEQYF. CDR3 in DNA: TGTGCCAGCAGCTTCGTCGAGCAGTACTTC.

V and J are TRBV19 and TRBJ2-1; 9 positions agree with TRBD1. From germline, CDR1 is LNHDA and CDR2 SQIVND (reference sequence). This CDR3 contains 14 residues. The V gene end was trimmed by 4 bases and the J gene end by 2 bases; junction bases not matched to a gene: 0. This CDR3 is CASSRQGAYNEQFF. The CDR3 DNA follows: TGTGCCAGTAGTAGACAGGGGGCCTACAATGAGCAGTTCTTC.

J is TRBJ2-2 and V is TRBV18; a weak D match, TRBD1 (6 bases). The germline V gene has CDR1 KGHSH and CDR2 LQKENI. There are 17 residues in the CDR3. Trimming removed 7 bases from V and 6 bases from J, with 24 bases in between. The CDR3 loop is CASLPAPPGAGPGELFF. The CDR3 DNA reads TGTGCCAGCTTACCCGCCCCCCCAGGGGCAGGACCCGGGGAGCTGTTTTTT.

This clone has only one observation. This chain connects TRBV4-2 to TRBJ2-4; TRBD1 aligns across 9 bases. The CDR3 runs to 15 residues. The germline V gene has CDR1 LGHNA and CDR2 YNFKEQ. The V gene end was trimmed by 0 bases and the J gene end by 7 bases; junction bases not matched to a gene: 4. The CDR3 protein is CASSQEQGAPNIQYF. As DNA, the CDR3 is TGTGCCAGCAGCCAAGAACAGGGGGCGCCGAACATTCAGTACTTC.

The chain employs TRBV9 and TRBJ2-3; D may be TRBD1 (5 bases). The CDR3 extends over 16 amino acids. The ends were cut back, 0 bases at V and 3 bases at J, with 14 bases in the middle. CDR1 and CDR2 from the germline V gene are SGDLS and YYNGEE. The CDR3 region is CASSVAIQGLTDTQYF. DNA of the CDR3: TGTGCCAGCAGCGTAGCGATTCAGGGCTTGACAGATACGCAGTATTTT.

In this sample, this clone turned up once. The V call is TRBV9, the J call TRBJ2-2; 10 bases fit TRBD2. The CDR3 is 16 amino acids. CDR1 is SGDLS, CDR2 YYNGEE, per germline. V shed 0 bases, J shed 7 bases, and the junction held 6 bases outside the gene matches. The CDR3 nucleotides read TGTGCCAGCAGCGTAGATCCGAGGACTAGCGGCGGGGAGCTGTTTTTT. Protein sequence: CASSVDPRTSGGELFF.